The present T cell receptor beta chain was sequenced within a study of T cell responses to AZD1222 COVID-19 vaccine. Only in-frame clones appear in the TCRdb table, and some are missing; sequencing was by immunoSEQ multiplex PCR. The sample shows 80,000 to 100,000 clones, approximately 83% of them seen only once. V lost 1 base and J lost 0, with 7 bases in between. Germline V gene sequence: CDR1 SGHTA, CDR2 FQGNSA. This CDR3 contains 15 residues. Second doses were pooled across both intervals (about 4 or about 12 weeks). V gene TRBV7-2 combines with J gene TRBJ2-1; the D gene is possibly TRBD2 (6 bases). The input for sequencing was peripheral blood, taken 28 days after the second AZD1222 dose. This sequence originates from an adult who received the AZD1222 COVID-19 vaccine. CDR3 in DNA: TGTGCCAGCAGCTTAGGGGGACTCTCCTACAATGAGCAGTTCTTC. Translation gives CASSLGGLSYNEQFF.